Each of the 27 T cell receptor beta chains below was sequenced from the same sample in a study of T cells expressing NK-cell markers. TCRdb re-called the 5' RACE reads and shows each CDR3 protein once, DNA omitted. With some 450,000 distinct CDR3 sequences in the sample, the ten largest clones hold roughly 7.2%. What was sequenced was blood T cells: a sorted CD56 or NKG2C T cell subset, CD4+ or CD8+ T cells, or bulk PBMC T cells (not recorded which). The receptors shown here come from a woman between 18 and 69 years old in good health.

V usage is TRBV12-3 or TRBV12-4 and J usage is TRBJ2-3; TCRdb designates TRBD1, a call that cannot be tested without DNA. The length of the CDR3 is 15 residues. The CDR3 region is CASSSGQGRTDTQYF.

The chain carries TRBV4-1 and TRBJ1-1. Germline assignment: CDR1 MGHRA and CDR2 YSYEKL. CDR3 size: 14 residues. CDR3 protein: CASSHPAADTEAFF.

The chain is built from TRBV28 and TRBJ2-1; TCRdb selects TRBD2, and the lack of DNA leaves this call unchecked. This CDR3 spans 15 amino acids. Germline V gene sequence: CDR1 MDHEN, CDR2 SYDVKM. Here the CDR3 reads CASRPLAPSYNEQFF.

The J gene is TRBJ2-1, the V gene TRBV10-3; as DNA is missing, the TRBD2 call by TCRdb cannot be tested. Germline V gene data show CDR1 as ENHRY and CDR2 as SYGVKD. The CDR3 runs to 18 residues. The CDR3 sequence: CAISDYGLAASSYNEQFF.

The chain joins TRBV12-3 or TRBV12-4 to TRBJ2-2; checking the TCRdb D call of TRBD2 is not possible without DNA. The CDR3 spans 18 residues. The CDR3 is CASLARIQTSGNTGELFF.

CDR3 residues: CASSPKAGVTGELFF. The J gene is TRBJ2-2, the V gene TRBV27; TCRdb's D call of TRBD2 is untestable without DNA. Germline V lookup: CDR1 MNHEY, CDR2 SMNVEV (reference sequence). The CDR3 loop spans 15 amino acids.

CDR3 in amino acids: CASRTSGGADEQFF. J is TRBJ2-1 and V is TRBV4-3; TCRdb picks TRBD2, but there is no DNA to check that call. CDR3 size: 14 residues. Germline assignment: CDR1 LGHNA and CDR2 YSLEER.

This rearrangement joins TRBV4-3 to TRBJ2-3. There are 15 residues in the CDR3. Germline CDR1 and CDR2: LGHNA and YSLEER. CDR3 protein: CASSQDPEYTDTQYF.

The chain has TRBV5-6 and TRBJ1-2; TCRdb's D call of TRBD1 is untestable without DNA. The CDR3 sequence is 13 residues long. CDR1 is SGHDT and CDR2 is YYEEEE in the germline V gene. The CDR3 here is CASSRGTGNGYTF.

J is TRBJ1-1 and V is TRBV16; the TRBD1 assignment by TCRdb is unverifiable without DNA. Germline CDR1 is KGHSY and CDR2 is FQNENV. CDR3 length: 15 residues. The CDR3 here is CASSRLDRAGTEAFF.

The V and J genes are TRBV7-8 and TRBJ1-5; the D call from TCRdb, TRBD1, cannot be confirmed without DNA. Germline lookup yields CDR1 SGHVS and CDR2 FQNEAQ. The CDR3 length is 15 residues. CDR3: CASSRWTVSNQPQHF.

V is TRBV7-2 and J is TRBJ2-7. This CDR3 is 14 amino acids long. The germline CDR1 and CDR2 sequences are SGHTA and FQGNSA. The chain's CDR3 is CASSTEAGLNEQYF.

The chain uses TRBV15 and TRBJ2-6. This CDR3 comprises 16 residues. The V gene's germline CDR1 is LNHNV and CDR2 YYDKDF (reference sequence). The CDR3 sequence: CATSRDVLSGANVLTF. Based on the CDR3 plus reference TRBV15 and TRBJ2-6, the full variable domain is DAMVIQNPRYQVTQFGKPVTLSCSQTLNHNVMYWYQQKSSQAPKLLFHYYDKDFNNEADTPDNFQSRRPNTSFCFLDIRSPGLGDTAMYLCATSRDVLSGANVLTFGAGSRLTVL.

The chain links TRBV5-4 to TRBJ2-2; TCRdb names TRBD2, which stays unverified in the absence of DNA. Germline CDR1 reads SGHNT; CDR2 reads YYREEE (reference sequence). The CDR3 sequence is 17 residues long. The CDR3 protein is CASSLRWLAGVHGELFF.

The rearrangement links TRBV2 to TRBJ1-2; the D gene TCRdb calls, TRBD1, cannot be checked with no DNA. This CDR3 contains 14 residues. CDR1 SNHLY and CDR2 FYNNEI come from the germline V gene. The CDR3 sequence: CASSEGTDIYGYTF. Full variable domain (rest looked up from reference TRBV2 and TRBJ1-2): EPEVTQTPSHQVTQMGQEVILRCVPISNHLYFYWYRQILGQKVEFLVSFYNNEISEKSEIFDDQFSVERPDGSNFTLKIRSTKLEDSAMYFCASSEGTDIYGYTFGSGTRLTVV.

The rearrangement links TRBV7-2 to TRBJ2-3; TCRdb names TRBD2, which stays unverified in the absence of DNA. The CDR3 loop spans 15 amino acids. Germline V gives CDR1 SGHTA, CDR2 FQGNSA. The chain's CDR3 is CASSLLWRDTDTQYF.

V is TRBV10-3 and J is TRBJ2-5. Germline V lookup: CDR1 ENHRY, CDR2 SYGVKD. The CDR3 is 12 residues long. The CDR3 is CAIGREQETQYF.

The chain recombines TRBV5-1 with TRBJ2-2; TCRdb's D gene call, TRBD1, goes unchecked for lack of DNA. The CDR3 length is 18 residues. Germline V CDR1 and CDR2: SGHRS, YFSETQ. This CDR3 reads CASSWVRRTGENTGELFF. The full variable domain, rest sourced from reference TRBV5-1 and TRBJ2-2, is KAGVTQTPRYLIKTRGQQVTLSCSPISGHRSVSWYQQTPGQGLQFLFEYFSETQRNKGNFPGRFSGRQFSNSRSEMNVSTLELGDSALYLCASSWVRRTGENTGELFFGEGSRLTVL.

The CDR3 sequence: CASSPKNSNQPQHF. V and J are TRBV7-2 and TRBJ1-5. This CDR3 contains 14 residues. CDR1 and CDR2 (germline): SGHTA, FQGNSA. Supplemented by reference TRBV7-2 and TRBJ1-5, the full variable domain reads GAGVSQSPSNKVTEKGKDVELRCDPISGHTALYWYRQSLGQGLEFLIYFQGNSAPDKSGLPSDRFSAERTGGSVSTLTIQRTQQEDSAVYLCASSPKNSNQPQHFGDGTRLSIL.

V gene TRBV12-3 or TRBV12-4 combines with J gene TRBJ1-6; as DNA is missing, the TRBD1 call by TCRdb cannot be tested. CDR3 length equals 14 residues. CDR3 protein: CASSLVGVDSPLHF.

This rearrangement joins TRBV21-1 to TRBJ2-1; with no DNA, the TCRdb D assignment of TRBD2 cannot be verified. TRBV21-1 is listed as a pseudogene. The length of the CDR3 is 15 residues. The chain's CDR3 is CASSYIGGRLYEQFF.

CDR3 sequence reads: CASSQAGGDNEQFF. V and J are TRBV4-2 and TRBJ2-1; TCRdb outputs TRBD2, but without DNA this stays unchecked. Germline V gene data show CDR1 as LGHNA and CDR2 as YNFKEQ. The CDR3 is made up of 14 amino acids.

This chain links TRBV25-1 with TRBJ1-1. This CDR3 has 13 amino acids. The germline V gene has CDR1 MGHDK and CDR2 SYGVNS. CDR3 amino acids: CASSDQGGKKAFF.

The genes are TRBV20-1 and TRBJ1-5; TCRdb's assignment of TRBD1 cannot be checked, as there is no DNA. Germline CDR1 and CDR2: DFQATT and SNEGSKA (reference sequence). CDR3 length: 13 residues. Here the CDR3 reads CSARVDRAQPQHF.

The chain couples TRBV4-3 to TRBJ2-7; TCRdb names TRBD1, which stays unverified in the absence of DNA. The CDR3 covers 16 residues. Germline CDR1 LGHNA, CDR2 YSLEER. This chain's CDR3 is CASSQDTGGRTYEQYF.

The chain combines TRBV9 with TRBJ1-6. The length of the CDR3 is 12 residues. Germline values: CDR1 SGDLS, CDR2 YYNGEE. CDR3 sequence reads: CASSVINSPLHF.

The chain's CDR3 is CASRAAGGVNNSPLHF. The chain recombines TRBV6-1 with TRBJ1-6. Germline V lookup: CDR1 MNHNS, CDR2 SASEGT. The CDR3 is made up of 16 amino acids.